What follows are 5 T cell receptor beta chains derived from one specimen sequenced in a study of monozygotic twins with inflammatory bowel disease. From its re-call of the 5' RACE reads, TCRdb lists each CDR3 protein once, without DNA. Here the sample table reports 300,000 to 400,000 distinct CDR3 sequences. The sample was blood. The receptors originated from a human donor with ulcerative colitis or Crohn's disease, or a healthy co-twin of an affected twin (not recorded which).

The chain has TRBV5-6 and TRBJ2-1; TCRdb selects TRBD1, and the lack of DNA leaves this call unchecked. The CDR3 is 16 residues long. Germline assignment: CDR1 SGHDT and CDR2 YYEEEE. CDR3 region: CASSLATTSGQNEQFF.

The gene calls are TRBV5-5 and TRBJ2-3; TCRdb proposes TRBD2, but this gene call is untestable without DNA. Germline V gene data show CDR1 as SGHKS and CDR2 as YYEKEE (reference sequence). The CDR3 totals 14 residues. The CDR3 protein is CASSLGPLADTQYF. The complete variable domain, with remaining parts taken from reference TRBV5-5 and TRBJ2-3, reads DAGVTQSPTHLIKTRGQQVTLRCSPISGHKSVSWYQQVLGQGPQFIFQYYEKEERGRGNFPDRFSARQFPNYSSELNVNALLLGDSALYLCASSLGPLADTQYFGPGTRLTVL.

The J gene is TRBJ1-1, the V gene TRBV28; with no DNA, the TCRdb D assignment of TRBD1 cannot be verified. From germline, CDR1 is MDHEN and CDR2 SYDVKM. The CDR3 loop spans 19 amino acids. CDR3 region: CASSFSWGAGGLVYTEAFF.

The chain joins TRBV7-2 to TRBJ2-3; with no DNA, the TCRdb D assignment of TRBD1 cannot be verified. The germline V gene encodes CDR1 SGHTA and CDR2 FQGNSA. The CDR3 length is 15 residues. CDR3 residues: CASSGAGGPKDTQYF.

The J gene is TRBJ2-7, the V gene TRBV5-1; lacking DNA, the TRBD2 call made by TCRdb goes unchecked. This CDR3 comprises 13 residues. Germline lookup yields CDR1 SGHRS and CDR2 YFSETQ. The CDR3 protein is CASSREGLYEQYF.